This T cell receptor beta chain appears in the sequencing data of a study of T cell repertoires in aging, cancer and after chemotherapy. The overall study: Six age groups, ranging from 30 or younger to 70 or older, included the donors. Study-wide findings and caveats: Age-matched healthy donors had significantly more diverse, less clonal blood TCR repertoires than untreated cancer patients.

This clonotype was seen only a few times. Its antigen is as yet unknown. A mixed TRB-A/B primer pool amplified rearranged TRB by multiplex touch-down PCR. MiXCR, applied by TCRdb to the multiplex PCR reads, yields one record per CDR3 protein. The data contain around 1,600 distinct CDR3 sequences, around a quarter of them singletons. The template was genomic DNA from peripheral blood, not RNA. The ends were cut back, 2 bases at V and 2 bases at J, with 12 bases in the middle. The CDR3 covers 15 residues. Germline V gene sequence: CDR1 LGHNA, CDR2 YSLEER. The source of this sequence is a human donor with a blood cancer. Specimen: blood. The J gene is TRBJ1-2, the V gene TRBV4-3; no reliable D call. The CDR3 spells CASSQFSGENYGYTF. CDR3 nucleotides: TGCGCCAGCAGCCAATTCAGTGGGGAAAACTATGGCTACACCTTC.